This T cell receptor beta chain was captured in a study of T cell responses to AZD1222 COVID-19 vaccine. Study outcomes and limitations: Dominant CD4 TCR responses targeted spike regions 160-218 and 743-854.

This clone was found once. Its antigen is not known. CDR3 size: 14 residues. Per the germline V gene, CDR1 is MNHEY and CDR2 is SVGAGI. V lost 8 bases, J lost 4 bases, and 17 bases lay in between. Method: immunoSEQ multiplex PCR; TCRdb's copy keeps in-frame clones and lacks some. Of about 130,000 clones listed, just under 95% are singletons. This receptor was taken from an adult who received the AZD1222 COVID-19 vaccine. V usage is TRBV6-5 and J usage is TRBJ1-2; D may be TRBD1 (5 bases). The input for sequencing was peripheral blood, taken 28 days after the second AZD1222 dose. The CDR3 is CASLRESAGYGYTF. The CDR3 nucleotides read TGTGCCAGCCTCAGGGAATCGGCGGGCTATGGCTACACCTTC.